Listed here is a single T cell receptor (beta chain). The record originates from a study of shared clonotypes between healthy human individuals. TCRdb's copy holds only in-frame clones and misses some; the assay was immunoSEQ multiplex PCR. The sample shows around 2.1 million clones, approximately 94% of them seen only once. The CDR3 contains 17 residues. Germline CDR1 MNHEY, CDR2 SMNVEV (reference sequence). Trimming stripped 1 base from V and 0 bases from J, with 13 bases between. Naive CD8 cells, CD45RO-negative and positively selected for CCR7, excluded terminally differentiated effector memory CD45RA+ cells.

The sample consisted of naive CD8+ T cells from PBMCs. The rearrangement links TRBV27 to TRBJ2-1, with D perhaps given as TRBD1 or TRBD2 (5 bases each). The receptor comes from a man between 18 and 29 years old in good health. Some clones in this sample may be carry-over from other donors' samples. The CDR3, as DNA: TGTGCCAGCAGTTTATTTAAAGGGACCAGCTCCTACAATGAGCAGTTCTTC. Protein: CASSLFKGTSSYNEQFF.